The next 30 T cell receptor beta chains were all read from a single sample in a study of preoperative IRX-2 immunotherapy in early breast cancer. Libraries were prepared by immunoSEQ multiplex PCR; TCRdb keeps only in-frame clonotypes and omits some of them. In the table there are some 22,000 clones, 85% to 90% of which are singletons. The treatment is: preoperative locoregional IRX-2 cytokine immunotherapy. Sample: tumor tissue, taken after IRX-2 immunotherapy. These receptors were obtained from a human donor with breast cancer.

The V gene is TRBV5-1, the J gene TRBJ2-3; 15 positions match TRBD2. In germline, CDR1 is SGHRS, CDR2 YFSETQ. The CDR3 runs to 20 residues. V dropped 2 bases and J dropped 4; count of bases not matched to a gene: 14. The CDR3 bases are TGCGCCAGCAGCTTTAGCCTCTACCGGACTAGCGGGAGGGATGCAGATACGCAGTATTTT. Its translation: CASSFSLYRTSGRDADTQYF.

The genes are TRBV30 and TRBJ1-4; 10 nucleotides align to TRBD1. Germline V gene sequence: CDR1 GTSNPN, CDR2 SVGIG (reference sequence). After removal of 0 bases from V and 8 bases from J, the junction contained 6 bases not matched to a gene. The length of the CDR3 is 15 residues. The CDR3 DNA reads as TGTGCCTGGAGTGTAGGAGGGACAGGGGTCGAAAAACTGTTTTTT. It codes for CAWSVGGTGVEKLFF.

The V gene is TRBV7-7, the J gene TRBJ1-1; D ambiguous. The germline V gene has CDR1 SSHAT and CDR2 FNYEAQ (reference sequence). Trimming removed 6 bases from V and 2 bases from J, with 10 bases in between. The CDR3 extends over 13 amino acids. CDR3 DNA sequence: TGTGCCAGCAGTATCGACCGCAACACTGAAGCTTTCTTT. The encoded protein is CASSIDRNTEAFF.

The chain has TRBV2 and TRBJ1-3, with a weak D call TRBD1 (5 bases). V was trimmed by 6 bases and J by 0 bases, leaving 12 bases between them. Germline CDR1 and CDR2: SNHLY and FYNNEI. This CDR3 spans 15 amino acids. CDR3 DNA sequence: TGTGCCAGCAGCGGGGACCCCATCTCTGGAAACACCATATATTTT. It is translated as CASSGDPISGNTIYF.

The rearrangement uses TRBV19 and TRBJ2-4; 8 nucleotides line up with TRBD2. The CDR3 sequence is 18 residues long. Germline CDR1 LNHDA, CDR2 SQIVND (reference sequence). V dropped 6 bases and J dropped 4; count of bases not matched to a gene: 17. The CDR3 coding sequence is TGTGCCAGTAGCCCCCCGGATAAGGGAGCGGGAGAGAAAAACATTCAGTACTTC. It codes for CASSPPDKGAGEKNIQYF.

The chain recombines TRBV2 with TRBJ2-7; no firm D call. V shed 1 base and J shed 6 bases, with 4 bases lying between them. Germline CDR1 reads SNHLY; CDR2 reads FYNNEI. The CDR3 is made up of 11 amino acids. The DNA of the CDR3 is TGTGCCAGCAGTGAAGAGGGCGAGCAGTACTTC. It yields the protein CASSEEGEQYF. Full variable domain (remainder filled in from reference TRBV2 and TRBJ2-7): EPEVTQTPSHQVTQMGQEVILRCVPISNHLYFYWYRQILGQKVEFLVSFYNNEISEKSEIFDDQFSVERPDGSNFTLKIRSTKLEDSAMYFCASSEEGEQYFGPGTRLTVT.

The chain links TRBV5-5 to TRBJ2-6; TRBD1 or TRBD2 may be the D gene (5 bases each). CDR3 length: 17 residues. With 2 bases removed from V and 0 bases from J, the gap between germline ends came to 12 bases. Germline CDR1 and CDR2: SGHKS and YYEKEE (reference sequence). As DNA, the CDR3 is TGTGCCAGCAGCTTCGAGGGGTTGAGCTCTGGGGCCAACGTCCTGACTTTC. Translation gives CASSFEGLSSGANVLTF.

The chain links TRBV4-3 to TRBJ2-3; the D gene is possibly TRBD2 (6 bases). The CDR3 has 16 amino acids. V dropped 1 base and J dropped 0 bases, with 11 bases sitting between them. Germline CDR1 reads LGHNA; CDR2 reads YSLEER. The chain's CDR3 is CASSQAPRGSTDTQYF. CDR3 nucleotides: TGCGCCAGCAGCCAAGCTCCCCGGGGGAGCACAGATACGCAGTATTTT.

The chain has TRBV9 and TRBJ2-7; 15 bases agree with TRBD2. This CDR3 is 19 amino acids long. From germline, CDR1 is SGDLS and CDR2 YYNGEE. J lost 2 bases, V lost 0 bases, and 9 bases had no gene match. Written as DNA, the CDR3 is TGTGCCAGCAGCGTAGGGACTAGCGGGGGGGGAGAGCTAACCTACGAGCAGTACTTC. Encoded protein: CASSVGTSGGGELTYEQYF.

The rearrangement uses TRBV19 and TRBJ2-6; a possible D gene is TRBD1 (6 bases). Per germline, CDR1 LNHDA and CDR2 SQIVND (reference sequence). Trimming took 10 bases from V and 1 from J, leaving 8 bases between them. This CDR3 spans 13 amino acids. This CDR3 is CATGQSGANVLTF. The CDR3 bases are TGTGCCACCGGACAGTCTGGGGCCAACGTCCTGACTTTC.

DNA for the CDR3: TGTGCCACCAGCAGGGGGGGGACAGGTGCCTACGAGCAGTACTTC. It is translated as CATSRGGTGAYEQYF. This chain uses TRBV15 with TRBJ2-7; the D gene is possibly TRBD1 (8 bases). Between the trimmed V and J ends, which lost 3 bases and 2 bases, there was a span of 14 bases. CDR1 is LNHNV, CDR2 YYDKDF, per germline (reference sequence). The CDR3 spans 15 residues. Supplemented by reference TRBV15 and TRBJ2-7, the full variable domain reads DAMVIQNPRYQVTQFGKPVTLSCSQTLNHNVMYWYQQKSSQAPKLLFHYYDKDFNNEADTPDNFQSRRPNTSFCFLDIRSPGLGDTAMYLCATSRGGTGAYEQYFGPGTRLTVT.

CDR3: CASGLPPDRSNEQFF. For the CDR3, the DNA is TGTGCTAGTGGTTTGCCCCCGGACAGGTCCAATGAGCAGTTCTTC. The V and J genes are TRBV12-5 and TRBJ2-1, with TRBD1 matching over 7 bases. CDR1 and CDR2 from the germline V gene are LGHNT and FRNRAP. The junction had 7 bases not matched to a gene; V was cut back by 2 bases and J by 6 bases. This CDR3 has 15 amino acids.

The chain couples TRBV5-1 to TRBJ2-7; D unresolved. CDR3 length: 12 amino acids. The V gene's germline CDR1 is SGHRS and CDR2 YFSETQ. V was cut by 0 bases and J by 4 bases, with 5 bases left in between. The CDR3 loop reads CASSLESYEQYF. The DNA for the CDR3 is TGCGCCAGCAGCTTGGAGAGTTACGAGCAGTACTTC. Combining the CDR3 with reference TRBV5-1 and TRBJ2-7 gives the whole variable domain KAGVTQTPRYLIKTRGQQVTLSCSPISGHRSVSWYQQTPGQGLQFLFEYFSETQRNKGNFPGRFSGRQFSNSRSEMNVSTLELGDSALYLCASSLESYEQYFGPGTRLTVT.

This chain joins TRBV28 and TRBJ2-7, with D perhaps TRBD2 (6 bases). The CDR3 covers 14 residues. V gave up 2 bases and J gave up 1 base, with 9 bases separating them. From germline, CDR1 is MDHEN and CDR2 SYDVKM. The CDR3 nucleotides are TGTGCCAGCAGTTTACCCGGGAGTTCCTACGAGCAGTACTTC. Residues: CASSLPGSSYEQYF.

The CDR3 protein is CASSQDTGTGYQPQHF. DNA for the CDR3: TGCGCCAGCAGCCAAGATACCGGGACAGGGTATCAGCCCCAGCATTTT. The chain links TRBV4-1 to TRBJ1-5; TRBD1 matches 9 bases. Germline CDR1 is MGHRA and CDR2 is YSYEKL. J lost 5 bases, V lost 0 bases, and 5 bases had no gene match. The CDR3 totals 16 residues.

This CDR3 reads CASSGRNEQFF. In DNA, the CDR3 is TGTGCCAGCTCAGGGCGGAATGAGCAGTTCTTC. This chain connects TRBV11-2 to TRBJ2-1; perhaps TRBD1 as D (5 bases). V dropped 8 bases and J dropped 7 bases, with 9 bases sitting between them. The CDR3 sequence is 11 residues long. Germline V gives CDR1 SGHAT, CDR2 FQNNGV.

The CDR3 spells CASSPFDRSSGNTIYF. CDR3 DNA: TGTGCCAGCTCACCTTTTGACAGGAGCTCTGGAAACACCATATATTTT. This chain connects TRBV18 to TRBJ1-3; D possibly corresponds to TRBD1 (6 bases). The CDR3 has 16 residues. CDR1 and CDR2 (germline): KGHSH, LQKENI. The germline V and J ends were trimmed by 3 bases and 0 bases, with 12 bases remaining between them.

The chain couples TRBV19 to TRBJ2-1; 10 bases are a match to TRBD2. Losses at the gene ends were 1 base for V and 8 bases for J; bases not matched to a gene: 5. The CDR3 spans 15 residues. CDR1 and CDR2 from the germline V gene are LNHDA and SQIVND (reference sequence). The CDR3: CASSIASLAGHEQFF. CDR3 nucleotide sequence: TGTGCCAGTAGTATAGCGTCACTAGCGGGGCATGAGCAGTTCTTC.

The rearrangement uses TRBV27 and TRBJ1-2, with TRBD1 as a possible D gene (5 bases). Trimming took off 4 bases at V and 8 bases at J, with 17 bases between the two ends. Germline V gene sequence: CDR1 MNHEY, CDR2 SMNVEV (reference sequence). The CDR3 loop spans 14 amino acids. CDR3 DNA: TGTGCCAGCAGTTCCCGGGGAGGGGAACGCGGCTACACCTTC. Translation gives CASSSRGGERGYTF.

The J gene is TRBJ1-1, the V gene TRBV5-1, with 9 bases fitting TRBD1. Germline assignment: CDR1 SGHRS and CDR2 YFSETQ. J gave up 4 bases and V 2 bases, and 6 bases lay outside the gene matches. This CDR3 has 15 amino acids. CDR3 coding DNA: TGCGCCAGCAGCTTAGTACAGGGGGCTATCACTGAAGCTTTCTTT. Translated, it gives CASSLVQGAITEAFF.

This clone was found once. The genes are TRBV9 and TRBJ2-7, with D unresolved. V was cut by 2 bases and J by 3 bases, with 12 bases left in between. The CDR3 spans 14 residues. Germline CDR1 and CDR2: SGDLS and YYNGEE. In nucleotides, the CDR3 is TGTGCCAGCAGCGTGCTGGACGGCCACTACGAGCAGTACTTC. Protein product: CASSVLDGHYEQYF.

The J gene is TRBJ2-3, the V gene TRBV10-1; no definite D call. Trimming stripped 0 bases from V and 0 bases from J, with 4 bases between. CDR1 is WNHNN, CDR2 SYGVQD, per germline (reference sequence). The CDR3 is made up of 14 amino acids. CDR3 in amino acids: CASSESSSTDTQYF. The CDR3 DNA reads as TGCGCCAGCAGTGAGTCCTCAAGCACAGATACGCAGTATTTT.

This clone turned up a few times. The rearrangement links TRBV10-1 to TRBJ1-4; no clear D gene. The CDR3 is 13 residues long. Trimming cost V 4 bases and J 4 bases, with 7 bases left between them. In germline, CDR1 is WNHNN, CDR2 SYGVQD (reference sequence). The CDR3 DNA follows: TGCGCCAGCAGTGCTTCGGGTAATGAAAAACTGTTTTTT. It codes for CASSASGNEKLFF.

CDR3 coding DNA: TGTGCCAGCAGCGGATCAGGGGTGGGGAAAGCTTTCTTT. It translates to CASSGSGVGKAFF. The V call is TRBV9, the J call TRBJ1-1, with a tentative D call TRBD1 (6 bases). The CDR3 runs 13 residues. Germline V gene data show CDR1 as SGDLS and CDR2 as YYNGEE. The V and J ends lost 3 bases and 9 bases respectively, with 15 bases between them.

This clone was seen only once. The rearrangement uses TRBV7-8 and TRBJ1-5; possible D gene TRBD1, 5 bases. The V and J ends lost 0 bases and 0 bases respectively, with 15 bases between them. CDR1 and CDR2 from the germline V gene are SGHVS and FQNEAQ. The CDR3 loop spans 18 amino acids. The CDR3 DNA reads as TGTGCCAGCAGCTTAGCCGCCGGGGCGGATTATAGCAATCAGCCCCAGCATTTT. It specifies CASSLAAGADYSNQPQHF.

This clone appeared a few times. The chain uses TRBV10-3 and TRBJ2-5, with TRBD1 as a possible D gene (5 bases). V was pared by 7 bases and J by 0 bases, with 9 bases between. Per the germline V gene, CDR1 is ENHRY and CDR2 is SYGVKD. This CDR3 comprises 13 residues. For the CDR3, the DNA is TGTGCCATCACCCAGGGTGACCAAGAGACCCAGTACTTC. It encodes CAITQGDQETQYF.

In regard to this clone: Mismatch with germline at one junction end may stem from a read error. The chain joins TRBV18 to TRBJ1-1, with D perhaps TRBD1 (6 bases). The length of the CDR3 is 14 residues. The germline gives CDR1 KGHSH, CDR2 LQKENI. Here the CDR3 reads CASSPGQLNTEAFF. CDR3 coding DNA: TGTGCCAGCTCACCTGGACAGCTGAATACTGAAGCTTTCTTT.

This clone was picked up a small number of times. The chain has TRBV7-2 and TRBJ2-5; D perhaps matches TRBD2 (6 bases). This CDR3 is 15 amino acids long. Per germline, CDR1 SGHTA and CDR2 FQGNSA. V lost 4 bases and J lost 5, with 17 bases in between. The CDR3 DNA reads TGTGCCAGCAGCTGGGCGGCGGGGTCAGGGGAGACCCAGTACTTC. This translates into CASSWAAGSGETQYF.

This chain uses TRBV7-8 with TRBJ2-2; tentatively, D is TRBD1 (6 bases). Trimming shortened V by 5 bases and J by 8 bases, and 12 bases separated the two germline ends. The CDR3 sequence is 13 residues long. The germline V gene encodes CDR1 SGHVS and CDR2 FQNEAQ. The CDR3 nucleotides are TGTGCCAGCAGCCTCAGGGGTACTGGGGAGCTGTTTTTT. Its translation: CASSLRGTGELFF.

The genes are TRBV6-5 and TRBJ1-5; TRBD1 might be the D (6 bases). This CDR3 is 14 amino acids long. The germline V gene has CDR1 MNHEY and CDR2 SVGAGI. V lost 5 bases, J lost 3 bases, and 11 bases lay in between. The CDR3, as DNA: TGTGCCAGCAGTCAACAGGGCTCCAATCAGCCCCAGCATTTT. Translating gives CASSQQGSNQPQHF.